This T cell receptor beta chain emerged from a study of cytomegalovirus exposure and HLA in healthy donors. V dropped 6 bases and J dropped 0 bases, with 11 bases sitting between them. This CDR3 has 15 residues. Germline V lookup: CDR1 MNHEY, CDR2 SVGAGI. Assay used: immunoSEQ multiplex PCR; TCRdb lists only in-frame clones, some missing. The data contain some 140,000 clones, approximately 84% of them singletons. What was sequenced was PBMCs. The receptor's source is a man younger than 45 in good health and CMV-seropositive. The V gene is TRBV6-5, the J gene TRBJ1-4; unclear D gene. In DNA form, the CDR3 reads TGTGCCAGCAGGCCAGGCGATGCAACTAATGAAAAACTGTTTTTT. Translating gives CASRPGDATNEKLFF.